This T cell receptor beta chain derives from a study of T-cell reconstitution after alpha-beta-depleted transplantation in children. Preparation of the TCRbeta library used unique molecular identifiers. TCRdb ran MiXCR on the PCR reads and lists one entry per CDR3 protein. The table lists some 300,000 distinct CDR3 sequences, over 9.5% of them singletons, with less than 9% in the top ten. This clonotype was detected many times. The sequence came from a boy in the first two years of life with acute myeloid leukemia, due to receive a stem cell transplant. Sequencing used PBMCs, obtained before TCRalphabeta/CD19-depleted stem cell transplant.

CDR3 nucleotides: TGTGCCAGCAGCCCAAGGGGGGTCTCTCATGGCACAGATACGCAGTATTTT. As protein: CASSPRGVSHGTDTQYF. The rearrangement uses TRBV7-3 and TRBJ2-3; TRBD1 or TRBD2 may be the D gene (6 bases each). Germline CDR1 and CDR2: SGHTA and FQGTGA. Trimming left V 5 bases short and J 1 base short, with 19 bases between. This CDR3 has 17 residues.